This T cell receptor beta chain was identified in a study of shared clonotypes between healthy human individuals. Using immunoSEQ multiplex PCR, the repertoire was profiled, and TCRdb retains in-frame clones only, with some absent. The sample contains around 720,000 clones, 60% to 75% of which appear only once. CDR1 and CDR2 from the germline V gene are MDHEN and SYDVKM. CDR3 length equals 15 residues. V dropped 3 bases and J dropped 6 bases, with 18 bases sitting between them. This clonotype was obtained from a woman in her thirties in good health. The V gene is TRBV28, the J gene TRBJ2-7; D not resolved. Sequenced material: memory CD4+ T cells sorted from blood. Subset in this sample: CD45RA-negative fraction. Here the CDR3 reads CASSLVQPLIPEQYF. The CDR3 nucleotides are TGTGCCAGCAGTTTGGTTCAGCCGCTTATTCCCGAGCAGTACTTC.